The source of this T cell receptor beta chain is a study of blood T cell repertoires in COVID-19. The overall study: The United States, Italy and Spain supplied acute and convalescent COVID-19 samples.

Libraries were prepared by immunoSEQ multiplex PCR; TCRdb keeps only in-frame clonotypes and omits some of them. The sample carries some 240,000 clones, around 87% recorded once. V lost 5 bases and J lost 3; bases outside the gene matches: 6. The CDR3 is made up of 14 amino acids. The germline gives CDR1 LNHDA, CDR2 SQIVND (reference sequence). Participants were aged about 18 to 90 years, lived in 20 to 25 US areas, and enrolled virtually. The sequencing sample was made of PBMCs or T cells enriched from blood (not recorded which). The rearrangement uses TRBV19 and TRBJ2-7, with 8 bases lining up with TRBD1. The TCR sequence derives from a woman aged 40 to 50 with acute COVID-19. The CDR3, as DNA: TGTGCCAGTAGTGTCGGACAGGGCTTCTACGAGCAGTACTTC. It translates to CASSVGQGFYEQYF. The complete variable domain, with remaining parts taken from reference TRBV19 and TRBJ2-7, reads DGGITQSPKYLFRKEGQNVTLSCEQNLNHDAMYWYRQDPGQGLRLIYYSQIVNDFQKGDIAEGYSVSREKKESFPLTVTSAQKNPTAFYLCASSVGQGFYEQYFGPGTRLTVT.